This T cell receptor beta chain was recorded in a study of shared clonotypes between healthy human individuals. Samples underwent the assay at deep level. The method was immunoSEQ multiplex PCR; TCRdb's version includes in-frame clones alone and lacks a portion of them. The sample has 70,000 to 95,000 clones; about 61% are singletons. Both CD45RO+ cells and CCR7-negative CD45RA+ TemRA cells were combined to make up CD8 memory. This CDR3 comprises 15 residues. Findings and caveats of the study: Sampling covered blood only; tissue repertoires likely differ.

About this clone itself: Its antigen is unidentified. The germline gene is not matched at one end of the junction; a read error may be the cause.

The sequenced sample consisted of memory CD8+ T cells sorted from blood. Subset reported: CD45RO+ cells pooled with CCR7-negative TemRA cells. This clonotype was obtained from a man younger than 45 in good health. The rearrangement uses TRBV5-3 and TRBJ2-3; possibly TRBD1 for D (5 bases). TRBV5-3 is treated as an ORF (open reading frame) with a function not yet certain. CDR3 loop: CASSLEQGHTDTQYF. The CDR3 coding sequence is TGTGCCAGCAGCTTGGAGCAGGGCCACACAGATACGCAGTATTTT.